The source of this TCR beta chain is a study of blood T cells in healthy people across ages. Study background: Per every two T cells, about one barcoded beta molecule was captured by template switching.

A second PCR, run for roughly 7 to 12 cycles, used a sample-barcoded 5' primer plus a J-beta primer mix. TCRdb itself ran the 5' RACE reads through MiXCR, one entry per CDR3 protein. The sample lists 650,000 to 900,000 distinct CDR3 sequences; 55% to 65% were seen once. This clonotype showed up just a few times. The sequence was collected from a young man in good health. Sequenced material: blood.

The chain's CDR3 is CASSRLAGGLYSYEQYF. The CDR3 coding sequence is TGTGCCAGCAGTCGACTAGCGGGGGGCCTATACTCCTACGAGCAGTACTTC. The chain uses TRBV27 and TRBJ2-7; 13 bases agree with TRBD2. The germline V gene has CDR1 MNHEY and CDR2 SMNVEV (reference sequence). J gave up 0 bases and V 5 bases, and 7 bases lay outside the gene matches. The CDR3 sequence is 17 residues long.